This T cell receptor beta chain is from a study of cytomegalovirus exposure and HLA in healthy donors. Study-wide results and caveats: Of the V segments, some could not be distinguished, including TRBV6-2 and TRBV6-3, and were excluded. At a 0.05 false discovery rate, a later analysis found 16,951 TCR beta sequences to be associated with HLA alleles.

Of note for this clone: Antigen: not known.

Germline V lookup: CDR1 KGHSH, CDR2 LQKENI. The CDR3 is made up of 14 amino acids. V gave up 2 bases and J gave up 0 bases, with 6 bases separating them. The PCR contained 60 Vbeta and 13 Jbeta primers. Some clones are missing from TCRdb's copy, which holds only in-frame ones; the method was immunoSEQ multiplex PCR. The sample has around 300,000 clones, almost 85% seen once; the top ten hold roughly 2%. Donors had nominal health at sampling but likely had unrecorded immune exposures. The material sequenced was PBMCs. The rearrangement links TRBV18 to TRBJ2-3, with unresolved D. The clonotype comes from a middle-aged woman in good health and CMV-seropositive. CDR3 bases: TGTGCCAGCTCACCAAGCTCTAGCACAGATACGCAGTATTTT. This translates into CASSPSSSTDTQYF. The full variable domain, rest sourced from reference TRBV18 and TRBJ2-3, is NAGVMQNPRHLVRRRGQEARLRCSPMKGHSHVYWYRQLPEEGLKFMVYLQKENIIDESGMPKERFSAEFPKEGPSILRIQQVVRGDSAAYFCASSPSSSTDTQYFGPGTRLTVL.